Sequencing of this T cell receptor beta chain was carried out in a study of blood T cells in healthy people across ages. Study-level findings and limits: Changes in expanded clonotypes were possibly confounded, as the CMV status of donors was unknown.

Sample-barcoded 5' priming and a J-beta primer mix drove a second PCR of roughly 6 to 12 cycles. All cDNA molecules were each tagged by a template-switch adaptor with 12 random nucleotides. Every sample gave at least 2.5 million paired-end reads containing CDR3. MiXCR, run by TCRdb on the 5' RACE reads, gives a single entry per CDR3 protein. The table has 800,000 to 950,000 distinct CDR3 sequences, roughly 50% seen once. In terms of origin and age, donors were healthy Caucasian individuals from Russia aged about 6 to 90. Turning to this clonotype: Its specificity is not known.

CDR1 is MNHEY and CDR2 is SVGEGT in the germline V gene. V shed 7 bases, J shed 3 bases, and the junction held 12 bases outside the gene matches. CDR3 size: 15 residues. The sequencing input was blood. This TCR was recovered from a man aged 25-45 years in good health. The chain couples TRBV6-2 or TRBV6-3 to TRBJ2-7, with TRBD1 matching over 7 bases. CDR3 sequence (DNA): TGTGCCAGCACCGACTCGGGGACAGCCTACTACGAGCAGTACTTC. Translating gives CASTDSGTAYYEQYF.